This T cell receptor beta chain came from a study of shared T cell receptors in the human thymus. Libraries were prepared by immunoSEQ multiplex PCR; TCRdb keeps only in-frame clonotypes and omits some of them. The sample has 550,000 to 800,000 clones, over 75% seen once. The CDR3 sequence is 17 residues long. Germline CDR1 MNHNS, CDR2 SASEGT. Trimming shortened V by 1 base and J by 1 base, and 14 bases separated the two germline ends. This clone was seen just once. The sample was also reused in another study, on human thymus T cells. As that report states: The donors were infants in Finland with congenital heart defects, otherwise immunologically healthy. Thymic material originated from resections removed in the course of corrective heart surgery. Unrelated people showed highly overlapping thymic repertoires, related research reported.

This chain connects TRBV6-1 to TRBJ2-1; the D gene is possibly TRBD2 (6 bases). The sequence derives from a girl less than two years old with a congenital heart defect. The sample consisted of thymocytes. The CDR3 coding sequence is TGTGCCAGCAGTGAAGTGCCGGAGGGGCTGTCCTACAATGAGCAGTTCTTC. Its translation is CASSEVPEGLSYNEQFF.